Listed here is a single TCR beta chain. Its cognate antigen has yet to be identified. Within one base of it there is no much larger clone, and no base qualities were kept. TCRbeta CDR3 regions were profiled with the immunoSEQ Assay using bias-controlled multiplex PCR amplification of genomic DNA. Under the source paper's analysis protocol: The absolute abundance of each unique TCRbeta CDR3 region was quantified after sequences were collapsed and filtered. Differential abundance was tested with a binomial (Fisher-equivalent) model and with a beta-binomial model adding time-dependent variance fitted from healthy donors. Clones with fewer than 5 combined templates were removed, and a clone was called differentially abundant if the clone's Benjamini-Hochberg FDR was below 0.01. Beta-binomial variance was modeled as a function of total template count across the two samples using the form v = (b*log(k)+a)^2. TCRdb stores this immuneACCESS table with in-frame sequences only. Part of the clones is absent; in the studies checked, under half of the shortfall reflects unresolved V genes, and no reason is known for the rest. The DNA was the basis for D and trimming; V, J and clone size are from that table. The sample table lists under 150,000 clones, around nine tenths of them with a count of one. The ten biggest clones cover about 8% of the sample.

The sample belongs to a study of identifying expanded T cells in peripheral blood (dated by TCRdb to about 2019). Regarding the study in general: Technical replicates were generated by sequencing separate aliquots of the same genomic DNA pool, and four replicates were compared pairwise. The research as a whole found: The binomial model flagged around 1.2 differentially abundant clones between technical replicates but about 16 over about 2 weeks and around 20 over approximately 4 weeks. Across all healthy-donor time intervals, the beta-binomial model significantly lowered both the number of clones called differentially abundant and the false-positive rate. The authors expected that biological variance in healthy repertoires might rise further over much longer intervals, such as months to years. Across all healthy donors, variance in clone template counts between approximately two-week samples was found to increase significantly with total template count.

The CDR3 goes from the cysteine to the phenylalanine over 13 residues. Kept here is only the CDR3 DNA, which spans 39 bases and is read in frame from base 1. V is reduced by 9 bases and J by 3 bases, leaving a spacing of 13 bases between them. During the collection period, no infections or other immune events were recorded for the healthy donors. To calibrate time-dependent variance in a beta-binomial model of T-cell clone differential abundance, blood repertoires from healthy donors were used as a training cohort. The training cohort comprised roughly 10 healthy donors, 3 female and 7 male. Donor ages ranged from about 29 to 65 years, with an average of about 40 years. Obtained from a commercial supplier, whole blood was collected from each healthy donor at three time points set approximately two weeks apart. For immunosequencing, genomic DNA was extracted from unsorted whole blood.

This receptor chain uses TRBV23-1 and TRBJ2-3; TRBD1 is a possible D gene, resting on 6 matching bases. TRBV23-1 is given ORF status, its function remaining uncertain. This receptor was identified in a person aged 18-69 years in good health. Sequencing was done on a sample of blood. The nucleotide sequence reads as follows: TGCGCCAGAGGGGGATGTACAACAGATACGCAGTATTTT. This gives the protein CARGGCTTDTQYF.